Given below is one T cell receptor beta chain in context. The antigen remains unidentified. Clones were read by immunoSEQ multiplex PCR, and TCRdb kept only the in-frame ones, dropping some. The sample has some 78,000 clones; 80% to 85% are singletons. During the collection period, no donor immune events like infections were recorded. The data derive from a study of identifying expanded T cells in peripheral blood. Study-level results: Roughly two-week clone count variance significantly increased as total template count grew. Over around two and four weeks, about 15 and 19 clones changed, versus approximately 1.1 between replicates.

V lost 0 bases, J lost 4 bases, and 13 bases lay in between. CDR3 size: 15 residues. The germline V gene encodes CDR1 LNHNV and CDR2 YYDKDF (reference sequence). The origin of this receptor is a person aged 18 to 75 in good health. The sequenced sample was blood. The chain employs TRBV15 and TRBJ2-7; D might be TRBD1 (5 bases). The CDR3 loop is CATSRDKGVNYEQYF. CDR3 nucleotide sequence: TGTGCCACCAGCAGAGATAAAGGGGTCAATTACGAGCAGTACTTC. The full variable domain, rest sourced from reference TRBV15 and TRBJ2-7, is DAMVIQNPRYQVTQFGKPVTLSCSQTLNHNVMYWYQQKSSQAPKLLFHYYDKDFNNEADTPDNFQSRRPNTSFCFLDIRSPGLGDTAMYLCATSRDKGVNYEQYFGPGTRLTVT.